This T cell receptor beta chain is drawn from a study of cytomegalovirus exposure and HLA in healthy donors (dated by TCRdb to the late 2010s). For the wider study: According to an earlier analysis of around 600 of the donors, some 180 million T cells yielded roughly 110 million unique TCR beta sequences and more than 250 Gb of sequence data. An early release that covered roughly 600 HLA-typed donors contained approximately 320 gigabases of sequencing data and approximately 85 million unique TCR sequences. Among the roughly 400 genotyped donors, approximately 81% belonged to the genetic ancestry cluster associated with self-reported Caucasian donors. The study was designed to test whether signatures of past pathogen exposure could be identified by cataloging public T cell receptors. Using immunosequencing, the study profiled T cell repertoires from 550 to 750 subjects and related those repertoires to cytomegalovirus serostatus. Along with the roughly 700-subject first cohort, a separate validation cohort of some 130 different subjects was used. The study combined high-throughput TCR immunosequencing, statistical association of individual TCRs with disease status, and machine learning to predict cytomegalovirus infection status. A later analysis re-examined previously published TCR beta repertoires from just over 650 donors and added high-resolution HLA genotyping to investigate patterns of TCR occurrence. Rather than drawing on any new phenotypic data, the later analysis identified candidate immune exposures from TCR beta sequences and the way those sequences occurred across donors. To decide whether each TCR beta V gene segment behaved as functional or pseudogenic, an earlier analysis of 587 of the donors relied on high-throughput TCR beta sequencing. Alongside the repertoire data, information on donor age, sex, ethnicity and CMV serostatus was compiled. Genome-wide SNP genotypes for about 60% of the roughly 670 donors were used in a later genetic analysis, which treated that subset as a discovery cohort. All discovery cohort repertoires had been generated using a single sequencing platform. HLA typing included class I and class II loci at four-digit resolution. The number of donors typed differed by locus, with 629-630 for A, B, C, DRB1 and DQB1, roughly 520 for DQA1, under 610 for DPA1, and some 440 for DPB1. Four to six DR-DQ haplotypes were handled as single units for association and clustering, since linkage in the cohort was strong. Among 300 to 450 genotyped donors of the cohort, an average of about 240,000 unique TCR beta nucleotide sequences were sequenced per donor, roughly 18% of them non-productive. Results the study describes overall, beyond this receptor: According to a later genetic analysis, donors in an Asian-associated ancestry cluster had fewer N-insertions in productive TCRs than the roughly 700-donor mean. In a later analysis, HLA-associated TCR beta chains were found to be more clonally expanded and to have lower generation probabilities than equally common non-associated chains. A cluster of highly shared sequence variants was judged likely to be a technical artifact of the sequencing pipeline. The classifier was reported to diagnose cytomegalovirus status with high specificity and sensitivity in both the original and validation cohorts. Three of the identified cytomegalovirus-associated TCR beta chains were confirmed in vitro to be specific for cytomegalovirus antigens. According to the authors, the approach could potentially be generalized to other disease states and immunological phenotypes. Approximately 16 rarely observed V segments, including chromosome 9 orphons, were excluded from the earlier analysis of some 590 of the donors because counts were too low. A later analysis associated about 18,000 TCR beta sequences with specific HLA alleles at a false discovery rate of 0.05. Because some donors lacked HLA typing at each locus, the association tests relied only on the typed subset. Strong co-occurrence of HLA alleles, especially DR and DQ, made assigning TCR associations to individual alleles difficult. This cohort had only TCR beta chains sequenced, and the lack of alpha or paired-chain data limited which features could be detected. A later analysis found that TCR association rates varied across HLA loci, with DRB1 alleles showing the most associated TCRs and HLA-C alleles the fewest. Most CMV-associated TCR beta chains appeared to be HLA-restricted in a later analysis, and the HLA associations seemed to be driven largely by CMV exposure. Presence/absence analyses assumed roughly uniform sequencing depth across donors, an assumption that may not hold. Immune exposure information for the cohort was limited to CMV serostatus. Because the 87-base-pair reads could not distinguish some IMGT-functional V segments, including TRBV6-2 and TRBV6-3, those segments were excluded. Linkage disequilibrium might explain the correlated functional status among segregating V segments, but an unknown experimental factor could not be ruled out. In a later analysis, several top co-occurrence clusters were reported to appear linked to parvovirus B19, influenza, CMV and Epstein-Barr virus. Across donors, most TCR sequences were observed very rarely, whereas some public TCRs were present in many individuals. In an earlier analysis of about 600 of the donors, most TCR beta V segments appeared in productive rearrangements about 87% or about 30% of the time, broadly matching IMGT annotations. A further reported finding was that TCR beta sequences accurately predicted the HLA-A and HLA-B alleles for most subjects in the first cohort. The study gave a list of 150 to 200 TCR beta chains associated with cytomegalovirus. A later genetic analysis associated a missense DCLRE1C variant with V-gene and J-gene trimming of TCR beta chains, and an independent cohort replicated the association.

Library prep was done by the immunoSEQ multiplex PCR assay. For the multiplex PCR, a mixture combining 60 forward primers for TCR Vbeta segments and 13 reverse primers for TCR Jbeta segments was used. The CDR3 region of rearranged TCR beta genes was amplified from genomic DNA by a multiplex PCR assay. Amplified TCR beta libraries were sequenced as 87-base-pair reads on the Illumina HiSeq System. As for the authors' bioinformatics: Across the 666 repertoires, a later analysis counted around 80 million unique TCR beta chains, roughly 11 million of which were shared by at least two donors. Raw reads were error-corrected and collapsed into unique sequences by a nearest-neighbor algorithm in which closely related sequences were merged to remove PCR and sequencing errors. CDR3 sequences were aligned to IMGT reference sequences to assign V, D and J gene segments. For a sequence to be retained, a match of at least six nucleotides was required to both a V gene segment and a J gene segment. Rearrangements were classified as productive when the CDR3 lacked stop codons and remained in frame with V and J, and all other rearrangements were classified as non-productive. Following IMGT convention, CDR3 was defined as the stretch from the second conserved V-encoded cysteine to the conserved J-encoded phenylalanine. Sequences without an unambiguous match to a single V gene segment were excluded from the earlier analysis of 500 to 700 of the donors. In an earlier analysis of 450 to 700 of the donors, V segments were called functional above 56.7% productive rearrangements and were called segregating when the between-donor standard deviation exceeded 5%. A statistical classification framework was developed to diagnose cytomegalovirus status using the catalog of TCR beta chain sequences. A later analysis assigned V and J genes by comparing TCR nucleotide sequences with IMGT/GENE-DB human TR gene sequences. Using the TCRdist pipeline, a later analysis assigned CDR3 sequences along with most-parsimonious VDJ recombination scenarios. A later analysis defined each TCR beta chain by its CDR3 amino acid sequence plus V-gene family, and excluded reads lacking a unique V-gene family. To address suspected cross-contamination and a sequencing artifact, a later analysis removed a few hundred highly shared, low-generation-probability nucleotide sequences. In a later analysis, a clonal expansion index for each public chain was calculated from normalized within-repertoire ranks of inferred template counts. Generation probabilities in a later analysis came from a VDJ recombination model fitted to out-of-frame rearrangements, and those results were checked against IGoR. In a later analysis, hypergeometric tests were used to score TCR-TCR, TCR-HLA and TCR-CMV co-occurrence, with a repertoire-size bias correction applied to TCR pairs. In a later analysis, false discovery rates were estimated by permuting HLA or CMV assignments 20 times. In a later analysis, co-occurring TCRs were grouped using DBSCAN, with TCRdist sequence similarity added in when clustering inside HLA-allele-positive subsets. Co-occurrence clustering excluded repertoires with fewer than 30,000 or more than 120,000 public chains, plus five with anomalous nucleotide sharing. Drawn from immuneACCESS, this table holds only the in-frame rearrangements with V and J called that TCRdb kept. Clones are partly lost; checked studies trace under half to an unresolved V gene and leave the rest unexplained. The DNA gave D and trimming, while V, J and clone size come from that table. The sample has 99,000 or so clones on record, about 70% of them singletons. Jointly, the top ten make up under 4% of the sample.

From cysteine to phenylalanine, the CDR3 is 13 amino acids long. Only the CDR3 region is kept as DNA, spanning 39 bases read in frame from base 1. The germline V gene supplies CDR1 SQVTM and CDR2 ANQGSEA. The V and J ends are trimmed by 7 bases and 5 bases, leaving 17 bases between them. Worth noting for this clone: No cognate antigen has been identified for it. No qualities accompany the bases; no much larger clone lies one base away.

In total, 600 or so healthy bone marrow donors made up the cohort. At the time of sampling, every cohort member was nominally healthy, though immune exposures that went unrecorded were likely present. The donor was CMV seronegative and was included in the group of 352 seronegative cohort members. Each donor provided a peripheral blood sample, and peripheral blood mononuclear cells were used for TCR beta sequencing. The Qiagen DNeasy Blood Extraction Kit was used to extract genomic DNA from the blood cell samples. Recombination connected TRBV29-1 to TRBJ1-1, with TRBD1 perhaps the D gene, on 5 matching bases. The clonotype originates from a man aged 25 to 45 in good health and CMV-seronegative. Sample: PBMCs. The CDR3 sequence is CSGGGGVGTEAFF. The DNA is TGCAGCGGGGGCGGTGGGGTAGGGACTGAAGCTTTCTTT.